The 22 T cell receptor beta chains in this list originate from one sample, sequenced in a study of blood T cell repertoires in COVID-19. Generated by immunoSEQ multiplex PCR, the TCRdb table keeps only in-frame clones and is missing some. The table includes roughly 180,000 clones, about four fifths detected once. Sequencing used peripheral blood. Source of these receptors: an older woman with COVID-19, enrolled during active disease.

The gene calls are TRBV5-1 and TRBJ2-1, with 8 bases identical to TRBD2. The CDR3 consists of 17 residues. Germline lookup yields CDR1 SGHRS and CDR2 YFSETQ. The V and J ends lost 4 bases and 1 base, in that order; junction bases with no gene match: 10. This CDR3 reads CASSPGGRGASYNEQFF. The CDR3 DNA sequence: TGCGCCAGCAGCCCGGGGGGGCGGGGGGCGTCCTACAATGAGCAGTTCTTC.

The chain joins TRBV11-1 to TRBJ2-5, with 7 bases lining up with TRBD1. The V gene's germline CDR1 is SGHAT and CDR2 FQDESV (reference sequence). This CDR3 has 14 amino acids. J lost 2 bases, V lost 6 bases, and 6 bases had no gene match. DNA for the CDR3: TGTGCCAGCAGGAGAGGGGGCCTGCAAGAGACCCAGTACTTC. Its translation: CASRRGGLQETQYF.

V gene TRBV28 combines with J gene TRBJ2-7; D uncertain. Germline CDR1 and CDR2: MDHEN and SYDVKM. The germline V and J ends were trimmed by 4 bases and 1 base, with 11 bases remaining between them. The CDR3 length is 14 residues. The CDR3 sequence is CASSSFVRSYEQYV. Here the CDR3 DNA reads TGTGCCAGCAGTTCGTTTGTCAGATCCTACGAGCAGTACGTC.

This chain joins TRBV6-5 and TRBJ2-7, with 7 bases aligning to TRBD1. Germline V gene lookup returns CDR1 MNHEY and CDR2 SVGAGI. The V gene end was trimmed by 0 bases and the J gene end by 4 bases; junction bases not matched to a gene: 6. This CDR3 region has 15 residues. The CDR3 here is CASSYSPGTEYEQYV. CDR3 coding DNA: TGTGCCAGCAGTTACTCACCCGGGACAGAATACGAGCAGTACGTC.

The rearrangement links TRBV5-1 to TRBJ2-4; TRBD2 might be the D (5 bases). The CDR3 contains 16 residues. Germline V gene lookup returns CDR1 SGHRS and CDR2 YFSETQ. V lost 0 bases and J 6 bases, leaving 16 bases between the germline ends. The chain's CDR3 is CASSLEGAAPGNIQYF. The CDR3 DNA reads TGCGCCAGCAGCTTGGAGGGAGCAGCCCCTGGAAACATTCAGTACTTC.

This CDR3 reads CASSTRQGWTGELFF. The CDR3 DNA reads TGTGCCAGCAGTACGCGACAGGGTTGGACCGGGGAGCTGTTTTTT. The V and J genes are TRBV28 and TRBJ2-2; 7 nucleotides match TRBD1. The CDR3 extends over 15 amino acids. J was trimmed by 5 bases and V by 5 bases; bases with no gene match: 8. The germline V gene encodes CDR1 MDHEN and CDR2 SYDVKM. The variable domain in full, completed from reference TRBV28 and TRBJ2-2, reads DVKVTQSSRYLVKRTGEKVFLECVQDMDHENMFWYRQDPGLGLRLIYFSYDVKMKEKGDIPEGYSVSREKKERFSLILESASTNQTSMYLCASSTRQGWTGELFFGEGSRLTVL.

This chain connects TRBV18 to TRBJ1-6, with 11 nucleotides matching TRBD1. This CDR3 is 18 amino acids long. CDR1 KGHSH and CDR2 LQKENI come from the germline V gene. J was trimmed by 10 bases and V by 3 bases; bases with no gene match: 14. The CDR3 DNA follows: TGTGCCAGCTCACCTTATGACCCTGGGACAGGGGGTGGATCACCCCTCCACTTT. Amino acid sequence: CASSPYDPGTGGGSPLHF.

This clone was seen only once. The rearrangement joins TRBV6-5 to TRBJ2-5; tentative D call: TRBD2 (5 bases). CDR1 and CDR2 from the germline V gene are MNHEY and SVGAGI. Trimming took 6 bases from V and 7 from J, leaving 18 bases between them. The CDR3 contains 14 residues. This CDR3 is CASSPEEDVGTQYF. CDR3 nucleotide sequence: TGTGCCAGCAGCCCAGAGGAGGACGTGGGGACCCAGTACTTC.

The CDR3 reads CASSELPSGQTDTQYF. The CDR3 DNA reads TGTGCCAGCAGTGAACTCCCCTCCGGACAGACAGATACGCAGTATTTT. The chain couples TRBV6-1 to TRBJ2-3; D might be TRBD1 (6 bases). This CDR3 is built from 16 residues. V was trimmed by 2 bases and J by 3 bases, leaving 15 bases between them. Germline CDR1 is MNHNS and CDR2 is SASEGT.

The gene calls are TRBV9 and TRBJ1-3, with TRBD1 identical over 7 bases. V shed 0 bases, J shed 2 bases, and the junction held 5 bases outside the gene matches. Looked up from germline, CDR1 is SGDLS and CDR2 is YYNGEE. The CDR3 runs to 16 residues. CDR3 region: CASSVGGGFTGNTIYF. CDR3 bases: TGTGCCAGCAGCGTAGGAGGGGGCTTTACTGGAAACACCATATATTTT. Combining the CDR3 with reference TRBV9 and TRBJ1-3 gives the whole variable domain DSGVTQTPKHLITATGQRVTLRCSPRSGDLSVYWYQQSLDQGLQFLIQYYNGEERAKGNILERFSAQQFPDLHSELNLSSLELGDSALYFCASSVGGGFTGNTIYFGEGSWLTVV.

The chain uses TRBV5-1 and TRBJ2-2; D might be TRBD2 (6 bases). CDR1 and CDR2 (germline): SGHRS, YFSETQ. V was trimmed by 4 bases and J by 1 base, leaving 14 bases between them. CDR3 length equals 16 residues. The CDR3 DNA sequence: TGCGCCAGCAGCCCGATCGCGGGAATGAACACCGGGGAGCTGTTTTTT. This encodes CASSPIAGMNTGELFF.

The chain carries TRBV28 and TRBJ1-2, with 8 bases lining up with TRBD1. The CDR3 contains 16 residues. The germline CDR1 and CDR2 sequences are MDHEN and SYDVKM. Trimming took 1 base from V and 4 from J; bases not matched to a gene: 8. DNA of the CDR3: TGTGCCAGCAGTTTATCAGGGACAGGTCAGGTCTATGGCTACACCTTC. Amino acids: CASSLSGTGQVYGYTF.

This clone was counted at least ten times. The chain joins TRBV25-1 to TRBJ1-1; TRBD1 is a possible D gene (6 bases). V was shortened by 5 bases and J by 9 bases, with 10 bases between the two germline ends. The CDR3 is 11 amino acids. CDR1 MGHDK and CDR2 SYGVNS come from the germline V gene. CDR3 amino acids: CASSLGGKAFF. The CDR3 DNA is TGTGCCAGCAGTCTAGGGGGTAAAGCTTTCTTT. The complete variable domain, with remaining parts taken from reference TRBV25-1 and TRBJ1-1, reads EADIYQTPRYLVIGTGKKITLECSQTMGHDKMYWYQQDPGMELHLIHYSYGVNSTEKGDLSSESTVSRIRTEHFPLTLESARPSHTSQYLCASSLGGKAFFGQGTRLTVV.

The chain recombines TRBV18 with TRBJ1-1; 7 bases match TRBD1. This CDR3 region has 15 residues. With 2 bases clipped from V and 5 bases from J, the junction kept 8 bases outside the gene matches. CDR1 is KGHSH, CDR2 LQKENI, per germline. CDR3 in amino acids: CASSPRGPRGTEAFF. CDR3 bases: TGTGCCAGCTCACCAAGGGGGCCGAGGGGAACTGAAGCTTTCTTT.

This clone is a singleton in its sample. The V call is TRBV6-1, the J call TRBJ2-6; D not resolved. V gave up 6 bases and J gave up 2 bases, with 5 bases separating them. This CDR3 contains 13 residues. The germline V gene encodes CDR1 MNHNS and CDR2 SASEGT. The CDR3 DNA is TGTGCCAGCAGCCTAACTGGGGCCAACGTCCTGACTTTC. Translation: CASSLTGANVLTF.

The genes are TRBV15 and TRBJ1-1; no reliable D call. CDR3 size: 16 residues. Looked up from germline, CDR1 is LNHNV and CDR2 is YYDKDF (reference sequence). The V gene lost 3 bases and the J gene lost 1 base, with 15 bases spanning the gap. CDR3 region: CATSRRYGDGNTEAFF. CDR3 sequence (DNA): TGTGCCACCAGCAGGCGGTATGGAGATGGGAACACTGAAGCTTTCTTT.

The chain combines TRBV6-6 with TRBJ2-1; perhaps TRBD2 as D (5 bases). CDR1 is MNHNY, CDR2 SVGAGI, per germline (reference sequence). This CDR3 has 13 residues. Trimming stripped 9 bases from V and 8 bases from J, with 17 bases between. The CDR3 spells CASSGNTFYEQFF. The CDR3 DNA is TGTGCCAGTTCCGGGAATACTTTTTATGAGCAGTTCTTC.

The rearrangement uses TRBV7-9 and TRBJ2-2, with unresolved D. The CDR3 consists of 14 residues. CDR1 is SEHNR and CDR2 is FQNEAQ in the germline V gene (reference sequence). Trimming took off 1 base at V and 1 base at J, with 4 bases between the two ends. In nucleotides, the CDR3 is TGTGCCAGCAGCTTAGATCTGAACACCGGGGAGCTGTTTTTT. This encodes CASSLDLNTGELFF.

The chain joins TRBV4-1 to TRBJ2-2; a possible D gene is TRBD1 (6 bases). V lost 0 bases and J lost 7, with 9 bases in between. There are 14 residues in the CDR3. Germline V gives CDR1 MGHRA, CDR2 YSYEKL. The CDR3 loop is CASSQDTGLGELFF. The CDR3 DNA sequence: TGCGCCAGCAGCCAAGACACAGGGCTCGGGGAGCTGTTTTTT.

DNA for the CDR3: TGCGCCAGCAGCCTTAAAAGGACTCCCCTTGCGCAGTATTTT. Its protein is CASSLKRTPLAQYF. The V gene is TRBV4-1, the J gene TRBJ2-3, with D perhaps matching TRBD2 (5 bases). With 4 bases removed from V and 10 bases from J, the gap between germline ends came to 18 bases. This CDR3 is built from 14 residues. Germline lookup yields CDR1 MGHRA and CDR2 YSYEKL.

This rearrangement joins TRBV5-4 to TRBJ2-5; the match to TRBD2 covers 8 bases. The CDR3 extends over 14 amino acids. The junction had 4 bases not matched to a gene; V was cut back by 3 bases and J by 3 bases. Germline assignment: CDR1 SGHNT and CDR2 YYREEE (reference sequence). In DNA, the CDR3 is TGTGCCAGCAGCTCGGGGGGGGCCGAAGAGACCCAGTACTTC. Protein product: CASSSGGAEETQYF.

The chain recombines TRBV28 with TRBJ2-2, with 8 positions matching TRBD1. V was clipped by 6 bases and J by 3 bases; unmatched bases: 9. This CDR3 is built from 16 residues. The V gene's germline CDR1 is MDHEN and CDR2 SYDVKM. CDR3 loop: CASRKSGGVHTGELFF. The CDR3 DNA reads TGTGCCAGCAGAAAATCAGGGGGCGTGCACACCGGGGAGCTGTTTTTT. Drawing the rest from reference TRBV28 and TRBJ2-2, the complete variable domain is DVKVTQSSRYLVKRTGEKVFLECVQDMDHENMFWYRQDPGLGLRLIYFSYDVKMKEKGDIPEGYSVSREKKERFSLILESASTNQTSMYLCASRKSGGVHTGELFFGEGSRLTVL.